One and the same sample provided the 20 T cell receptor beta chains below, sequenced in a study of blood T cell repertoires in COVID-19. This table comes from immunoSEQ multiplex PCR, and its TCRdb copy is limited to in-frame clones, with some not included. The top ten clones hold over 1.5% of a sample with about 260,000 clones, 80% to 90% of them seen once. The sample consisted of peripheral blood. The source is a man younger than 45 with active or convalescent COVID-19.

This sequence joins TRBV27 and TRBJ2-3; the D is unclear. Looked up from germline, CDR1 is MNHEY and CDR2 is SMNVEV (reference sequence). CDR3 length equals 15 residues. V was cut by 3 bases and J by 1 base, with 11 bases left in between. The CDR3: CASSFSTGGTDTQYF. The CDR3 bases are TGTGCCAGCAGTTTCAGCACTGGAGGCACAGATACGCAGTATTTT.

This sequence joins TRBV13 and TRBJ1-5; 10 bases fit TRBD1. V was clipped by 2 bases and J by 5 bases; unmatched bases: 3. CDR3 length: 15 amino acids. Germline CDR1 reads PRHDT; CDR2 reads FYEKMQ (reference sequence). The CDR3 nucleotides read TGTGCCAGCAGCTTAAGGGGACAGGGGCATCAGCCCCAGCATTTT. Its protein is CASSLRGQGHQPQHF.

Here the CDR3 reads CASSFLLPRTGFDNEQFF. The CDR3 DNA sequence: TGTGCCAGCAGTTTTCTCCTCCCCCGGACAGGATTTGACAATGAGCAGTTCTTC. V gene TRBV28 combines with J gene TRBJ2-1, with 7 bases lining up with TRBD1. CDR1 is MDHEN and CDR2 is SYDVKM in the germline V gene. This CDR3 comprises 18 residues. Germline trimming cut 3 bases from V and 5 bases from J; bases unmatched to any gene: 16.

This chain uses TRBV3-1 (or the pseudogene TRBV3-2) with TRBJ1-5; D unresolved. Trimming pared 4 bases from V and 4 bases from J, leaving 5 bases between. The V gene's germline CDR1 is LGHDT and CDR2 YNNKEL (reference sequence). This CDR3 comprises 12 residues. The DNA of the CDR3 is TGTGCCAGCAGCCGCCAGAATCAGCCCCAGCATTTT. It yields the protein CASSRQNQPQHF.

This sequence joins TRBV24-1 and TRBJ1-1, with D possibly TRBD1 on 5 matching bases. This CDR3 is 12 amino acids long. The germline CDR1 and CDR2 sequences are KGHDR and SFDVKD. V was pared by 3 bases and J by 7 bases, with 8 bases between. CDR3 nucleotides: TGTGCCACCAGTGATAGAACAGGTGAAGCTTTCTTT. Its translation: CATSDRTGEAFF.

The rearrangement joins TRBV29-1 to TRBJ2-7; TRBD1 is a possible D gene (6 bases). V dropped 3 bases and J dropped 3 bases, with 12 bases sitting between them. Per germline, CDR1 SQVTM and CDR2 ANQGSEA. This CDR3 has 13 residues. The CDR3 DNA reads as TGCAGCGTTGAGGACAGAGGGAACTACGAGCAGTACTTC. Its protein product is CSVEDRGNYEQYF.

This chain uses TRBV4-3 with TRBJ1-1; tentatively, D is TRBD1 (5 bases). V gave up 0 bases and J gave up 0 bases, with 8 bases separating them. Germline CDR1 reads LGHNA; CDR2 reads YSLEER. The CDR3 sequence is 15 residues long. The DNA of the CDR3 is TGCGCCAGCAGCCAAGATGGGGCAGTGAACACTGAAGCTTTCTTT. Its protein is CASSQDGAVNTEAFF.

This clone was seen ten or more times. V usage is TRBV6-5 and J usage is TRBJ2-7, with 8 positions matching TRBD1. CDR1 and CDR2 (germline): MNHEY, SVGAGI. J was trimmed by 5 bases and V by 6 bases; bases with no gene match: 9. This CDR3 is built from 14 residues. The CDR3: CASSGQGNLDEQYF. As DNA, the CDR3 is TGTGCCAGCAGCGGACAGGGTAATCTCGACGAGCAGTACTTC.

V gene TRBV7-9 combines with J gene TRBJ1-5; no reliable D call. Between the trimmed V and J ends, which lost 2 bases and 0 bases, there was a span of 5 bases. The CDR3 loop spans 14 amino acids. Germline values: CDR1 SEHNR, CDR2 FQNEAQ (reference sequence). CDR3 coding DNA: TGTGCCAGCAGCTTACTCTCTAGCAATCAGCCCCAGCATTTT. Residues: CASSLLSSNQPQHF.

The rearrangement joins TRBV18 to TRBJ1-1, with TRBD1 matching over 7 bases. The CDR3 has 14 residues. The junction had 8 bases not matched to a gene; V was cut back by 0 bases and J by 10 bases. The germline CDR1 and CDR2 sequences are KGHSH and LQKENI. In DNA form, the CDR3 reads TGTGCCAGCTCACCACCGCCGGCAGGGGGTTCAGCTTTCTTT. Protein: CASSPPPAGGSAFF.

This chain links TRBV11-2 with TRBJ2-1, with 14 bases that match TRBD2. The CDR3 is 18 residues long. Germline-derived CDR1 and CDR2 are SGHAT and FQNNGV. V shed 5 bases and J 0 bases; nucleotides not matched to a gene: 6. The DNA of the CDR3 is TGTGCCAGCAGCACGGGACTAGCGGGGGCCAGCTCCTACAATGAGCAGTTCTTC. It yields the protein CASSTGLAGASSYNEQFF.

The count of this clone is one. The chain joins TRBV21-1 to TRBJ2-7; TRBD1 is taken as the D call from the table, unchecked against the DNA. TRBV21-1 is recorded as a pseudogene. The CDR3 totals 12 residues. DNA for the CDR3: TGTGCCAGCCGGGACAGCAACTACGAGCAGTACTTC. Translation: CASRDSNYEQYF.

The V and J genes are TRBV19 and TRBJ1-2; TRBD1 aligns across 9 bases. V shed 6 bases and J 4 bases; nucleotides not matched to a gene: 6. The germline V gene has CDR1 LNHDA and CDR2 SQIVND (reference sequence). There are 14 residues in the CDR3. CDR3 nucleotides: TGTGCCAGTAGAAATACAGGGGGCGGCTATGGCTACACCTTC. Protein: CASRNTGGGYGYTF.

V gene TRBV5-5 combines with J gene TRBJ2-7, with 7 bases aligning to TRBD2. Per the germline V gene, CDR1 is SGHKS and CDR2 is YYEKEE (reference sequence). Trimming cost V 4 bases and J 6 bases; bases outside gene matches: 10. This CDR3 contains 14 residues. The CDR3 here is CASSRGDLLGEQYF. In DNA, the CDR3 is TGTGCCAGCAGCCGGGGGGATCTTCTAGGCGAGCAGTACTTC.

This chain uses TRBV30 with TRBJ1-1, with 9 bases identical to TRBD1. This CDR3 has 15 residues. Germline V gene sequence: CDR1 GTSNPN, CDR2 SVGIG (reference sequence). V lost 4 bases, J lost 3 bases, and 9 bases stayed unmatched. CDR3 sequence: CAWIFLDRGYTEAFF. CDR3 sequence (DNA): TGTGCCTGGATCTTCCTCGACAGGGGGTACACTGAAGCTTTCTTT.

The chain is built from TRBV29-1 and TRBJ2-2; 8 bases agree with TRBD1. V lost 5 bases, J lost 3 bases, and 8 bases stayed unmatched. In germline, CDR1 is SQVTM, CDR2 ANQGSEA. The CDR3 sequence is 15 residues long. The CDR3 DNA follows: TGCAGCGTTACAGGGGGGCTGGGGGACACCGGGGAGCTGTTTTTT. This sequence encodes CSVTGGLGDTGELFF.

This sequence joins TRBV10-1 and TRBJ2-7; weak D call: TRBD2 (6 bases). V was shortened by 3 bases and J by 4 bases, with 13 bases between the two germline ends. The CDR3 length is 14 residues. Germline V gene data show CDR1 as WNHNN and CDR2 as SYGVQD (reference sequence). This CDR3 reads CASSETEGLYEQYF. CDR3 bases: TGCGCCAGCAGTGAAACCGAGGGACTTTACGAGCAGTACTTC.

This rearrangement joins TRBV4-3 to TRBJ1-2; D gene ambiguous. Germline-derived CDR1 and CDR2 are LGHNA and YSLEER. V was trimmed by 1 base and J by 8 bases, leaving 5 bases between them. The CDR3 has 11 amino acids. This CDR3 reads CASSQGGGYTF. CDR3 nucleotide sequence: TGCGCCAGCAGCCAAGGAGGAGGCTACACCTTC.

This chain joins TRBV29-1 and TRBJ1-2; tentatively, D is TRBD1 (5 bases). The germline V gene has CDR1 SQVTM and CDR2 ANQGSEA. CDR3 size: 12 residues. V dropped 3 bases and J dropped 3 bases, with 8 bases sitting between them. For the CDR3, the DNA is TGCAGCGTTGAGACAGCCTACTATGGCTACACCTTC. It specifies CSVETAYYGYTF.

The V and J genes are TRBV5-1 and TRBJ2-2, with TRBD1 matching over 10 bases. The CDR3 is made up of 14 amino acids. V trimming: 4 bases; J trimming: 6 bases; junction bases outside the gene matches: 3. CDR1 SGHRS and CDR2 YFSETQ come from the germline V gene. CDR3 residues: CASSEGTGAGELFF. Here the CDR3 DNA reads TGCGCCAGCAGCGAAGGGACAGGGGCCGGGGAGCTGTTTTTT.